Presented here are 5 T cell receptor beta chains from one specimen sequenced in a study of beta chain features in type 1 diabetes. Findings and caveats of the study: Moderate but significant shortening of TCRB CDR3s was recorded in all four CD4+ subsets from Type 1 diabetes patients.

These TCRs are of unknown antigen specificity. Expressed TCRB transcripts were sequenced because the entire RNA isolate underwent reverse transcription. Profiling relied on immunoSEQ multiplex PCR, and the TCRdb table lists in-frame clones only, not all of them. The repertoire includes a few hundred thousand clones, 16% of them detected once, and 0.07% to 0.095% sits in the top ten. The sample taken for sequencing was naive CD4+ T cells from blood. Source of these receptors: a young man with type 1 diabetes.

The chain combines TRBV25-1 with TRBJ2-1; D possibly corresponds to TRBD2 (5 bases). The V gene's germline CDR1 is MGHDK and CDR2 SYGVNS. This CDR3 region has 12 residues. The ends were cut back, 1 base at V and 10 bases at J, with 8 bases in the middle. The CDR3 DNA is TGTGCCAGCAGTGAATCAGCTAGCGAGCAGTTCTTC. Encoded protein: CASSESASEQFF.

This clone has more than one count but fewer than ten. The chain employs TRBV5-4 and TRBJ2-6; D is undetermined. The CDR3 spans 17 residues. V dropped 0 bases and J dropped 0 bases, with 10 bases sitting between them. CDR1 and CDR2 (germline): SGHNT, YYREEE (reference sequence). CDR3 bases: TGTGCCAGCAGCTTGGAAGGGTTCAACTCTGGGGCCAACGTCCTGACTTTC. It specifies CASSLEGFNSGANVLTF.

This sequence joins TRBV7-6 and TRBJ2-7, with D perhaps matching TRBD2 (5 bases). V lost 5 bases to trimming and J lost 3 bases, with 20 bases between them. Germline loops: CDR1 SGHVS, CDR2 FNYEAQ. The CDR3 has 16 amino acids. CDR3 residues: CASSPLSGKGFYEQYF. The CDR3 DNA is TGTGCCAGCAGCCCCCTGTCGGGGAAAGGGTTCTACGAGCAGTACTTC.

This clone has a handful of counts. The V and J genes are TRBV9 and TRBJ2-6; D possibly corresponds to TRBD1 (6 bases). Germline V gives CDR1 SGDLS, CDR2 YYNGEE. This CDR3 has 17 amino acids. The V end was cut by 4 bases, the J end by 0 bases, with 14 bases between. The CDR3 sequence: CASSTGQFNSGANVLTF. DNA for the CDR3: TGTGCCAGCAGCACCGGACAGTTTAACTCTGGGGCCAACGTCCTGACTTTC.

V usage is TRBV2 and J usage is TRBJ2-7, with D possibly TRBD1 on 5 matching bases. The CDR3 length is 13 residues. The germline V gene has CDR1 SNHLY and CDR2 FYNNEI. V lost 3 bases and J lost 1, with 7 bases in between. CDR3 protein: CASSDGASYEQYF. In DNA form, the CDR3 reads TGTGCCAGCAGTGATGGGGCGTCCTACGAGCAGTACTTC.